The text below deals with one T cell receptor (beta chain). This clonotype was detected only a few times. Its antigen remains undetermined. It has no much larger one-base neighbor in the sample; base qualities were not kept. For a library built for alpha chains, this beta chain is a stray read; little rests on its size. The CDR3 sequence holds 14 residues, the cysteine and valine included. The entry retains the CDR3 DNA only, 42 bases that are in frame from base 1. Per the germline V gene, SNHLY is the CDR1 and FYNNEI is the CDR2. V is reduced by 2 bases and J by 3 bases, leaving a spacing of 11 bases between them. Library preparation employed 5' RACE. Reads for this sample came from a NextSeq 500. To allow correction of PCR and sequencing errors, the TCR library protocol tagged every TCR cDNA molecule with a unique molecular identifier. Processing in the source paper ran as follows. TCR identification, UMI-based error correction and CDR3 extraction were performed with Decombinator tools. Expanded TCRs were defined as those above a frequency of 2 per 1,000, corresponding to the top 1% of the tumor frequency distribution. Expanded tumor TCRs were classed as regional if statistically deemed absent (corrected P<0.05) from at least one tumor region, otherwise ubiquitous. Each repertoire was subsampled 100 times to 5,000 TCRs, after which Renyi diversity was computed with the R vegan package. CDR3 similarity networks were constructed using string-kernel similarity of amino acid triplets, with links drawn between CDR3s whose pairwise similarity was above 0.82. TCRdb itself trimmed the public reads at Q25 with fastp, ran MiXCR and retained productive beta chains. Each entry is one CDR3 protein sequence, shown with its most common DNA and genes. The V and J calls follow TCRdb's processing rather than the paper's. The sample table holds just over 800 distinct CDR3 sequences, of which about 9.4% were seen once. Jointly, the top ten make up 25% to 35% of the sample.

These data come from a study of spatial heterogeneity in lung cancer (dated by TCRdb to between 2017 and 2020). The study in broad terms: More beta-chain than alpha-chain transcripts were consistently detected, likely reflecting higher beta-chain transcript abundance. In tumor regions, TCR transcript counts showed a strong correlation with a T cell transcriptional module score from matched bulk RNA-seq. In the raw uncorrected reads, each unique combination of TCR and UMI appeared on average more than ten times. In non-small cell lung cancer, the study made a quantitative comparison of TCR alpha and beta repertoires among multiple tumor regions, matched nontumor lung and blood. Nonsynonymous mutation counts, determined by whole-exome sequencing of tumor tissue, were related to TCR repertoire features. At surgery, both alpha and beta chains were TCR-sequenced in 200 to 250 tumor regions, fewer than 85 matched nontumor lung samples and 56 PBMC samples.

This specimen's time point label, per the study, means: sample taken at primary tumor resection. The donors were some 76 patients from the lung TRACERx cohort who had early-stage, untreated non-small cell lung cancer. TCR sequencing used whole RNA extracted from tumor and nontumor lung tissue, or from cryopreserved PBMC samples, without cell sorting. Only patients for whom sufficient RNA was available from at least two tumor regions were selected for TCR sequencing. A lung pathologist reviewed the tumor and adjacent nontumor lung specimens before the specimens were selected. The research as a whole found: Counts of ubiquitous and regional expanded TCRs correlated with counts of ubiquitous and regional nonsynonymous mutations, respectively. The tumor nonsynonymous mutation count correlated with the number of expanded alpha and beta TCRs within the tumor. TCR-seq coverage of tumor T cells was estimated at only about 7% for alpha chains and 13% to 15% for beta chains. Additional single-cell paired TCR alpha and beta sequencing was considered necessary to confirm, at a functional level, the hypothesis that regional TCRs recognize regional mutations.

Here the sequenced sample was lung tumor tissue, taken at surgery. The V gene is TRBV2 and the J gene is TRBJ2-7; the D region possibly corresponds to TRBD1 (6 bases align). This receptor was obtained from a male donor with early-stage non-small cell lung cancer. The CDR3 protein sequence reads: CASSETPGHYEQYV. The nucleotides read TGTGCCAGCAGTGAAACCCCGGGACACTACGAGCAGTACGTC.